The 11 T cell receptor beta chains in this list originate from one sample, sequenced in a study of cytomegalovirus exposure and HLA in healthy donors. The table came from immunoSEQ multiplex PCR; TCRdb's copy has only in-frame clones and leaves some out. Found here are more than 150,000 clones, approximately 90% of them singletons; the top ten hold 2.5% to 3.5%. The sequenced sample consisted of PBMCs. All receptors come from a man aged 18 to 35 in good health and CMV-seronegative.

This chain links TRBV2 with TRBJ1-1, with D perhaps matching TRBD1 (5 bases). Deletions cut 4 bases from V and 6 bases from J, with 15 bases between. Germline V gene lookup returns CDR1 SNHLY and CDR2 FYNNEI. The CDR3 consists of 14 residues. CDR3 bases: TGTGCCAGCAGTGTCGTTGGGACTGTAGCTGAAGCTTTCTTT. Its translation: CASSVVGTVAEAFF.

The chain has TRBV7-2 and TRBJ2-7; TRBD1 aligns across 7 bases. This CDR3 is 16 amino acids long. Per the germline V gene, CDR1 is SGHTA and CDR2 is FQGNSA. Trimming took 5 bases from V and 2 from J; bases not matched to a gene: 12. This CDR3 is CASSQSGDSRAYEQYF. CDR3 coding DNA: TGTGCCAGCAGCCAGTCAGGGGACAGCAGGGCCTACGAGCAGTACTTC.

This chain links TRBV7-9 with TRBJ2-3; 10 bases agree with TRBD2. Germline values: CDR1 SEHNR, CDR2 FQNEAQ (reference sequence). Trimming cost V 5 bases and J 0 bases; bases outside gene matches: 11. The CDR3 has 18 residues. DNA of the CDR3: TGTGCCAGCAGCCCGGGGATCGGACTAGCGGATAGCACAGATACGCAGTATTTT. This encodes CASSPGIGLADSTDTQYF.

The rearrangement links TRBV4-2 to TRBJ2-2; TRBD1 is a possible D gene (5 bases). Germline V gene data show CDR1 as LGHNA and CDR2 as YNFKEQ. The CDR3 runs to 15 residues. V lost 2 bases, J lost 1 base, and 8 bases lay in between. CDR3 loop: CASSQIQGNTGELFF. The CDR3 DNA reads as TGTGCCAGCAGCCAAATTCAGGGGAACACCGGGGAGCTGTTTTTT.

In its sample, this clone was seen once. The chain is built from TRBV21-1 and TRBJ2-7; the table's D call TRBD1 went unverified against the DNA. TRBV21-1 constitutes a pseudogene. This CDR3 has 17 amino acids. The CDR3: CASSPSDRQEANYEQYV. CDR3 coding DNA: TGTGCCAGCAGCCCCAGTGATCGACAGGAAGCCAATTACGAGCAGTACGTC.

The chain has TRBV5-6 and TRBJ1-1; the D gene is possibly TRBD1 (5 bases). This CDR3 spans 16 amino acids. The ends were cut back, 3 bases at V and 4 bases at J, with 19 bases in the middle. Germline V CDR1 and CDR2: SGHDT, YYEEEE. CDR3: CASSWFAAVRGTEAFF. DNA for the CDR3: TGTGCCAGCAGCTGGTTCGCTGCAGTTAGGGGCACTGAAGCTTTCTTT.

This CDR3 reads CASSQSTEETQYF. The CDR3 DNA reads as TGTGCCAGCAGCCAATCGACAGAAGAGACCCAGTACTTC. The V call is TRBV4-2, the J call TRBJ2-5, with D possibly being TRBD1 (5 bases). Trimming left V 2 bases short and J 3 bases short, with 7 bases between. This CDR3 comprises 13 residues. Germline lookup yields CDR1 LGHNA and CDR2 YNFKEQ.

The chain links TRBV5-4 to TRBJ2-6; 9 nucleotides match TRBD1. This CDR3 is 17 amino acids long. Germline lookup yields CDR1 SGHNT and CDR2 YYREEE (reference sequence). V lost 3 bases to trimming and J lost 1 base; unmatched junction nucleotides: 5. CDR3 protein: CASSSGTGSSGANVLTF. Written as DNA, the CDR3 is TGTGCCAGCAGCTCCGGGACAGGGAGTTCTGGGGCCAACGTCCTGACTTTC.

The chain recombines TRBV19 with TRBJ2-1; 8 nucleotides line up with TRBD1. There are 15 residues in the CDR3. Trimming cost V 5 bases and J 2 bases; bases outside gene matches: 5. Germline V gives CDR1 LNHDA, CDR2 SQIVND (reference sequence). CDR3: CASSDDRGPYNEQFF. Here the CDR3 DNA reads TGTGCCAGTAGTGACGACAGGGGACCCTACAATGAGCAGTTCTTC. Using reference TRBV19 and TRBJ2-1 for the parts outside the CDR3, the full variable domain is DGGITQSPKYLFRKEGQNVTLSCEQNLNHDAMYWYRQDPGQGLRLIYYSQIVNDFQKGDIAEGYSVSREKKESFPLTVTSAQKNPTAFYLCASSDDRGPYNEQFFGPGTRLTVL.

This clone was observed once. This chain uses TRBV5-8 with TRBJ2-5; 7 nucleotides line up with TRBD2. The germline gives CDR1 SGHTS, CDR2 YDEGEE. The CDR3 runs to 15 residues. Germline trimming cut 1 base from V and 4 bases from J; bases unmatched to any gene: 7. In DNA form, the CDR3 reads TGTGCCAGCAGCTTGTCGGGACTACTCTCAGAGACCCAGTACTTC. Protein: CASSLSGLLSETQYF. Full variable domain (rest looked up from reference TRBV5-8 and TRBJ2-5): EAGVTQSPTHLIKTRGQQATLRCSPISGHTSVYWYQQALGLGLQFLLWYDEGEERNRGNFPPRFSGRQFPNYSSELNVNALELEDSALYLCASSLSGLLSETQYFGPGTRLLVL.

The chain recombines TRBV11-2 with TRBJ2-7; 7 nucleotides match TRBD2. Germline V gene lookup returns CDR1 SGHAT and CDR2 FQNNGV. The CDR3 loop spans 15 amino acids. V shed 2 bases, J shed 4 bases, and the junction held 8 bases outside the gene matches. The DNA for the CDR3 is TGTGCCAGCAGCTTATCGTCGGGCGGGGGATACGAGCAGTACGTC. This gives the protein CASSLSSGGGYEQYV.